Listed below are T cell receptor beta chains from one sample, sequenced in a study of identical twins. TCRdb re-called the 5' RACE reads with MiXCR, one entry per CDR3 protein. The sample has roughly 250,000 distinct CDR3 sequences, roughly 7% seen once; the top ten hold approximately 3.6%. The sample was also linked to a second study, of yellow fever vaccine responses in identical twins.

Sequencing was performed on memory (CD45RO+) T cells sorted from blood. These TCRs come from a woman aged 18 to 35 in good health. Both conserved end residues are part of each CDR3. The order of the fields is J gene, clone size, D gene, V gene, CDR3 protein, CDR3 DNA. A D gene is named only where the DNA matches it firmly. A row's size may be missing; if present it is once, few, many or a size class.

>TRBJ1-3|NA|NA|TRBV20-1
CSAKSLSSGNTIYF
TGCAGTGCCAAAAGCCTCTCCTCTGGAAACACCATATATTTT
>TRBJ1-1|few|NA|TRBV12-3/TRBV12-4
CASSFANIAFF
TGTGCCAGCAGTTTCGCCAACATAGCTTTCTTT
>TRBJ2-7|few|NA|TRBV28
CASSTFQGNYEQYF
TGTGCCAGCAGTACGTTCCAGGGTAATTACGAGCAGTACTTC
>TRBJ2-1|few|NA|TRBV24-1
CATSGGRGGNEQFF
TGTGCCACCAGTGGAGGTAGGGGCGGCAATGAGCAGTTCTTC
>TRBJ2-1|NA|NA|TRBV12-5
CASGFQNSQSEQFF
TGTGCTAGTGGTTTTCAAAACTCCCAAAGTGAGCAGTTCTTC
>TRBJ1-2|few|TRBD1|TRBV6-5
CASSYTTPGQNIHGGYTF
TGTGCCAGCAGTTACACCACCCCGGGACAGAACATCCATGGGGGCTACACCTTC
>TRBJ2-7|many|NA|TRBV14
CASSQAAGSYEQYF
TGTGCCAGCAGCCAAGCCGCGGGCTCCTACGAGCAGTACTTC
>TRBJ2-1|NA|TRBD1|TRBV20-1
CSAKQAGTGPYNEQFF
TGCAGTGCTAAACAAGCCGGGACAGGACCCTACAATGAGCAGTTCTTC
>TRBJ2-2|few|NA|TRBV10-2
CASSATNTGELFF
TGCGCCAGCAGTGCCACGAACACCGGGGAGCTGTTTTTT
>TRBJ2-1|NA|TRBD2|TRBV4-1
CASSQGGLAGGISYNEQFF
TGCGCCAGCAGCCAAGGGGGACTAGCGGGGGGGATCTCCTACAATGAGCAGTTCTTC
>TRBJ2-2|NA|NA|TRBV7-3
CASSLISNGELFF
TGTGCCAGCAGCTTAATTAGCAATGGGGAGCTGTTTTTT
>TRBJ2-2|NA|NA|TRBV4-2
CASSQEAWNTGELFF
TGTGCCAGCAGCCAAGAAGCCTGGAACACCGGGGAGCTGTTTTTT
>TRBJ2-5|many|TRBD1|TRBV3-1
CASSQNTGGLRETQYF
TGTGCCAGCAGCCAAAATACAGGGGGACTCAGGGAGACCCAGTACTTC
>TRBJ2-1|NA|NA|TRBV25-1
CASSELEGGADRSFF
TGTGCCAGCAGTGAATTAGAGGGCGGGGCGGACCGATCGTTCTTC
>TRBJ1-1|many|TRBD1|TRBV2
CASSPTTGGWTEAFF
TGTGCCAGCAGTCCAACGACAGGGGGCTGGACTGAAGCTTTCTTT
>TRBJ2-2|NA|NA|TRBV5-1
CASSLEKMNTGELFF
TGCGCCAGCAGCTTGGAAAAGATGAACACCGGGGAGCTGTTTTTT
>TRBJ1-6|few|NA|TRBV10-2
CASGSGGTNNSPLHF
TGCGCCAGCGGCTCTGGAGGGACAAATAATTCACCCCTCCACTTT
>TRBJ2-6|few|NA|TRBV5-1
CASSLAPLGNSGANVLTF
TGCGCCAGCAGCTTGGCCCCGCTAGGGAACTCTGGGGCCAACGTCCTGACTTTC
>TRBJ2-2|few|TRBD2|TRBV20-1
CSARTPGLETGELFF
TGCAGTGCTAGAACACCGGGACTAGAAACCGGGGAGCTGTTTTTT
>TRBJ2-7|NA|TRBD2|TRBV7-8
CASSLPVGTSGSRQYF
TGTGCCAGCAGCTTACCTGTCGGGACTAGCGGGTCGAGGCAGTACTTC
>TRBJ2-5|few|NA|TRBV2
CASSPVGGGYQETQYF
TGTGCCAGCAGTCCGGTGGGAGGGGGGTACCAAGAGACCCAGTACTTC
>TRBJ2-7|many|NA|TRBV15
CATSRGGLSYEQYF
TGTGCCACCAGCAGAGGCGGTTTATCCTACGAGCAGTACTTC
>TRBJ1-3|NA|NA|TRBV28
CASQSPASGNTIYF
TGTGCCAGCCAGAGTCCCGCCTCTGGAAACACCATATATTTT
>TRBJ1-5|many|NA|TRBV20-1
CSALVPSGRRGNQPQHF
TGCAGTGCTCTAGTCCCCTCGGGTCGGAGAGGCAATCAGCCCCAGCATTTT
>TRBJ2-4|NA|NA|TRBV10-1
CASSQGSGAKNIQYF
TGCGCCAGCAGCCAGGGTTCGGGAGCCAAAAACATTCAGTACTTC
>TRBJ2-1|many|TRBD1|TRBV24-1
CATSDRDRSSYNEQFF
TGTGCCACCAGTGACAGGGACAGAAGCTCCTACAATGAGCAGTTCTTC
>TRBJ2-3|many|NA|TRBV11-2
CASSFLGPIDTQYF
TGTGCCAGCAGCTTTTTGGGGCCCATAGATACGCAGTATTTT
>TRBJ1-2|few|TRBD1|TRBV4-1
CASSRSSIDRASGYTF
TGCGCCAGCAGCCGAAGCTCAATCGACAGGGCGAGTGGCTACACCTTC
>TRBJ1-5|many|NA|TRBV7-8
CASSLGSGQPQHF
TGTGCCAGCAGCTTAGGGAGCGGACAGCCCCAGCATTTT
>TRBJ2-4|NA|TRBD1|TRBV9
CASSAPGQGSNIQYF
TGTGCCAGCAGCGCCCCGGGACAGGGGAGCAACATTCAGTACTTC
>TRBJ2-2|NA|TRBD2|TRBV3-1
CASSQGGGSIPGELFF
TGTGCCAGCAGCCAAGGGGGCGGGAGTATTCCCGGGGAGCTGTTTTTT
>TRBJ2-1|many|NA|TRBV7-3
CASSSQGGADNEQFF
TGTGCCAGCAGCTCACAGGGGGGGGCCGACAATGAGCAGTTCTTC
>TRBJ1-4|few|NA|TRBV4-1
CASSLTPDKNEKLFF
TGCGCCAGCAGCCTAACCCCGGACAAAAATGAAAAACTGTTTTTT
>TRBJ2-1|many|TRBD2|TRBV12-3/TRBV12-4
CASSFWGGDEQFF
TGTGCCAGCAGTTTTTGGGGGGGGGATGAGCAGTTCTTC
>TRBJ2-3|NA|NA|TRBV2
CASSPEVGTDTQYF
TGTGCCAGCAGCCCAGAAGTTGGCACAGATACGCAGTATTTT
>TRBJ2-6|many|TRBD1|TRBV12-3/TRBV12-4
CASSLGTGPGANVLTF
TGTGCCAGCAGTTTAGGGACAGGGCCCGGGGCCAACGTCCTGACTTTC
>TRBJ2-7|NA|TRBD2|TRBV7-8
CASSLREGGTYEQYF
TGTGCCAGCAGCTTACGGGAGGGTGGTACTTACGAGCAGTACTTC
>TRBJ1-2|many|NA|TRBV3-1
CASSQDRKNPYGYTF
TGTGCCAGCAGCCAAGATAGGAAAAACCCCTATGGCTACACCTTC
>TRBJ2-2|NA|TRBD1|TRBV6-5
CASSYSWTGNTGELFF
TGTGCCAGCAGTTACTCCTGGACAGGGAACACCGGGGAGCTGTTTTTT